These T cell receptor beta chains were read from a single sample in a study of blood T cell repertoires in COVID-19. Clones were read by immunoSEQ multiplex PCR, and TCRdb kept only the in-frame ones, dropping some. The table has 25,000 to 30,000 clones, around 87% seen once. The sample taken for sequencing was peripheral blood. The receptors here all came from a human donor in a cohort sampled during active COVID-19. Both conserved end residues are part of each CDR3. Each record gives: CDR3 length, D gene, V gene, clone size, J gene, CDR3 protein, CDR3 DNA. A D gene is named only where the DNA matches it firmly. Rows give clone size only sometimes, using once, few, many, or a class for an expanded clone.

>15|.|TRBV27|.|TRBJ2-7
CASSFLPLVSYEQYF
TGTGCCAGCAGTTTTCTGCCACTGGTCTCCTACGAGCAGTACTTC
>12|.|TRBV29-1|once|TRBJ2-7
CSVVDRTYEQYF
TGCAGCGTTGTCGACAGGACCTACGAGCAGTACTTC
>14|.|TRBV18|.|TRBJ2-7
CASSPSGGNYEQYF
TGTGCCAGCTCACCGTCGGGGGGCAATTACGAGCAGTACTTC
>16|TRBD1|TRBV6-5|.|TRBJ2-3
CASSLGDRGLADTQYF
TGTGCCAGCAGTTTGGGGGACAGGGGGCTCGCAGATACGCAGTATTTT
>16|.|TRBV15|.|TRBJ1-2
CATSRGIDSTPYGYTF
TGTGCCACCAGCAGAGGTATCGACTCCACCCCCTATGGCTACACCTTC
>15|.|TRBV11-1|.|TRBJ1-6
CASSRWETDHSPLHF
TGTGCCAGCAGCCGATGGGAGACGGATCATTCACCCCTCCACTTT
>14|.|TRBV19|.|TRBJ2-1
CASSTLPGSGEQFF
TGTGCCAGTAGTACACTGCCAGGAAGCGGGGAGCAGTTCTTC
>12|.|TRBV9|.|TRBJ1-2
CASKTGYYGYTF
TGTGCCAGCAAAACAGGGTACTATGGCTACACCTTC
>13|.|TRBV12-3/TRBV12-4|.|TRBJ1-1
CASSLAGNTEAFF
TGTGCCAGCAGTTTGGCGGGGAACACTGAAGCTTTCTTT
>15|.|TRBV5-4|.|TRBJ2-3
CASSWTRADTDTQYF
TGTGCCAGCAGCTGGACGCGGGCCGACACAGATACGCAGTATTTT
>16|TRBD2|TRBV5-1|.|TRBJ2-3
CASSLLRGSVTDTQYF
TGCGCCAGCAGCTTGTTGCGGGGGTCGGTCACAGATACGCAGTATTTT
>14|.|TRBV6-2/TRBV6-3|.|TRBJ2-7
CASSPAGAGNEQYF
TGTGCCAGCAGCCCTGCGGGGGCCGGGAACGAGCAGTACTTC
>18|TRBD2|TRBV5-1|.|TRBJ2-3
CASSLIGLAGRSTDTQYF
TGCGCCAGCAGCTTAATCGGACTAGCGGGGCGGAGTACAGATACGCAGTATTTT
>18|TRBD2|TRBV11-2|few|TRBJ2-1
CASSPRGSGQWTYNEQFF
TGTGCCAGCAGCCCCCGCGGGAGCGGTCAATGGACCTACAATGAGCAGTTCTTC
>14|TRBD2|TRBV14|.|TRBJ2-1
CASPAGVENNEQFF
TGTGCCAGCCCAGCGGGGGTAGAAAACAATGAGCAGTTCTTC
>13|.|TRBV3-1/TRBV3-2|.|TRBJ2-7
CASSRRPAYEQYF
TGTGCCAGCAGCCGGCGGCCGGCCTACGAGCAGTACTTC
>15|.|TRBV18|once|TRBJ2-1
CASSQGMGSYNEQFF
TGTGCCAGCTCCCAGGGTATGGGGTCCTACAATGAGCAGTTCTTC
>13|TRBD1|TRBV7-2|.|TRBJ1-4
CASSIRGNEKLFF
TGTGCCAGCTCCATCAGGGGGAATGAAAAACTGTTTTTT
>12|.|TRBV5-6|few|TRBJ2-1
CASAAGFNEQFF
TGTGCCTCAGCGGCGGGGTTCAATGAGCAGTTCTTC
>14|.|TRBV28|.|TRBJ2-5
CASSFNGLQETQYF
TGTGCCAGCAGTTTCAACGGACTCCAAGAGACCCAGTACTTC
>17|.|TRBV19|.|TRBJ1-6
CASSALGGSSYNSPLHF
TGTGCCAGTAGCGCCCTAGGAGGGAGCTCCTATAATTCACCCCTCCACTTT
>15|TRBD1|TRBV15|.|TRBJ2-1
CATSRVQGARNEQFF
TGTGCCACCAGCAGGGTGCAGGGGGCGCGGAATGAGCAGTTCTTC
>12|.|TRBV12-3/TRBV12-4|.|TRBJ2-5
CASTHRGGTQYF
TGTGCCAGCACTCATAGGGGAGGGACCCAGTACTTC
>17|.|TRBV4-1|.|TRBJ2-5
CASSQDPPLVGTETQYF
TGCGCCAGCAGCCAAGATCCCCCCCTAGTGGGTACGGAGACCCAGTACTTC
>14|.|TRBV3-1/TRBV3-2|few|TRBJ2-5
CASSQRRYQETQYF
TGTGCCAGCAGCCAGCGGAGGTACCAAGAGACCCAGTACTTC
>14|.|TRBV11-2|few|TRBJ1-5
CASSYGGGNQPQHF
TGTGCCAGCAGCTACGGCGGGGGGAATCAGCCCCAGCATTTT
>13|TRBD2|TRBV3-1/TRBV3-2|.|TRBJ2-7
CASSQTSGGEQYF
TGTGCCAGCAGCCAGACTAGCGGGGGGGAGCAGTACTTC
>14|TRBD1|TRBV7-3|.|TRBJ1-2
CASSRDKQGDGYTF
TGTGCCAGCAGCCGCGATAAACAGGGGGATGGCTACACCTTC
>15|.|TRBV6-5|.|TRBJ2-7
CASSAVDRTAYEQYF
TGTGCCAGCAGCGCCGTGGACAGAACTGCCTACGAGCAGTACTTC
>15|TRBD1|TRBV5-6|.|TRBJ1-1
CASSLVDRVNTEAFF
TGTGCCAGCAGCTTGGTGGACAGGGTGAACACTGAAGCTTTCTTT
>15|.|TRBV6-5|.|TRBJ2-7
CASSSGGGAPYEQYF
TGTGCCAGCAGTTCCGGTGGGGGGGCCCCCTACGAGCAGTACTTC
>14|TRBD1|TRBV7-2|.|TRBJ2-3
CASSFTGGTDTQYF
TGTGCCAGCAGCTTTACAGGGGGCACAGATACGCAGTATTTT
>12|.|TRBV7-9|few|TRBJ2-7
CASSLHSYEQYF
TGTGCCAGCAGCTTACATAGCTACGAGCAGTACTTC
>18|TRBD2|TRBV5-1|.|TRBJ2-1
CASSLGLAGAPFYNEQFF
TGCGCCAGCAGCTTGGGGCTAGCGGGGGCGCCTTTCTACAATGAGCAGTTCTTC
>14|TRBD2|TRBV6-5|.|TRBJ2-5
CASKPDPSGGTQYF
TGTGCCAGCAAACCCGACCCTTCGGGGGGGACCCAGTACTTC
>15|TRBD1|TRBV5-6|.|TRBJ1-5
CASSLRTGSNQPQHF
TGTGCCAGCAGCTTAAGGACAGGGAGCAATCAGCCCCAGCATTTT
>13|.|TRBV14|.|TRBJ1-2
CASSQDSDYGYTF
TGTGCCAGCAGCCAAGACAGTGACTATGGCTACACCTTC
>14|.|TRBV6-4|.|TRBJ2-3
CASSAVGATDTQYF
TGTGCCAGCAGCGCGGTCGGCGCGACAGATACGCAGTATTTT
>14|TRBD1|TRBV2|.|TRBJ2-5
CASGRQGSRETQYF
TGTGCCAGCGGCAGACAGGGGTCTCGGGAGACCCAGTACTTC
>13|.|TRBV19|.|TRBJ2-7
CASSGGISYEQYF
TGTGCCAGTAGTGGCGGGATCTCCTACGAGCAGTACTTC
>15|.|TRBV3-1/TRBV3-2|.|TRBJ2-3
CASSQFAGIADTQYF
TGTGCCAGCAGCCAATTTGCGGGGATCGCAGATACGCAGTATTTT
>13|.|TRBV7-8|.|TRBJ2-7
CASSLMRAGEQYF
TGTGCCAGCAGCTTAATGAGGGCAGGCGAGCAGTACTTC